This is a list of T cell receptor beta chains from one sample in a study of T-cell reconstitution after alpha-beta-depleted transplantation in children. TCRdb analysed the PCR reads with MiXCR anew, one entry per CDR3 protein. The sample contains around 200,000 distinct CDR3 sequences, less than 8% of which appear only once. Specimen: PBMCs from the stem cell graft donor, collected from the stem cell graft. The receptor source for this set is a human donor who donated a stem cell graft to a child with Wiskott-Aldrich syndrome. CDR3s leave out the opening cysteine and the closing phenylalanine or tryptophan.

j_call cdr3_length v_call cdr3_aa
TRBJ2-1 11 TRBV15 ATSREKYNEQF
TRBJ2-5 13 TRBV10-3 AISPGQGAEETQY
TRBJ1-1 13 TRBV12-3/TRBV12-4 ASKRGDPGGTEAF
TRBJ2-1 11 TRBV4-1 ASSQVKRGEQF
TRBJ1-6 18 TRBV18 ASSPLPRHPTSSYNSPLH
TRBJ1-2 14 TRBV7-2 ASSLAQGYPNYGYT
TRBJ1-2 12 TRBV29-1 SVLLSQPPYGYT
TRBJ2-2 13 TRBV5-1 ASTEAGSNTGELF
TRBJ2-1 11 TRBV7-8 ASSPRIWDEQF
TRBJ2-1 14 TRBV20-1 SARDLGTAFHNEQF
TRBJ2-5 12 TRBV12-3/TRBV12-4 ASSNSGGKETQY
TRBJ2-1 13 TRBV7-2 ASSSTITGLGEQF
TRBJ1-1 12 TRBV19 ASSMWSARTEAF
TRBJ2-1 11 TRBV21-1 ASSNCYSVEQF
TRBJ2-2 13 TRBV30 AWSKDSENTGELF
TRBJ2-2 12 TRBV5-1 ASSLGSFPGELF
TRBJ2-3 12 TRBV5-1 ASSPIPGTDTQY
TRBJ2-1 10 TRBV7-6 ASSLGWGEQF
TRBJ1-5 12 TRBV24-1 ATSEVNSNQPQH
TRBJ1-2 13 TRBV3-1 ASSQDLPRGYGYT
TRBJ2-7 10 TRBV12-3/TRBV12-4 ASSFLYYEQY
TRBJ1-1 13 TRBV29-1 SVAPRQSMNTEAF
TRBJ1-5 12 TRBV2 ASGEGYSNQPQH
TRBJ1-2 15 TRBV20-1 CARVVRTLSPDYGYT
TRBJ1-1 10 TRBV10-3 AISPQVTEAF
TRBJ2-1 11 TRBV6-1 ASRDPNGHEQF
TRBJ2-2 14 TRBV5-1 ASTPLGGKNTGELF
TRBJ2-5 13 TRBV19 ASTLGRAVQETQY
TRBJ1-3 11 TRBV20-1 SASQFSGNTIY
TRBJ2-5 13 TRBV4-1 ASSQDEGRQETQY
TRBJ1-4 12 TRBV12-3/TRBV12-4 ASRDREANEKLF
TRBJ2-5 11 TRBV10-3 AIRRDSQETQY
TRBJ2-5 13 TRBV7-2 ASSLFAGSGETQY
TRBJ2-7 12 TRBV19 ASSIGRGNYEQY
TRBJ2-3 13 TRBV20-1 SAILHRESADTQY
TRBJ2-1 13 TRBV29-1 SVSSAAGVGDEQF
TRBJ2-3 13 TRBV6-1 ASSQWEAGLDTQY
TRBJ1-3 12 TRBV7-2 ASSSRTGENTIY
TRBJ2-2 17 TRBV12-3/TRBV12-4 ASSLLPPGHRPDTGELF
TRBJ2-1 9 TRBV30 ASASPSEQF
TRBJ1-1 14 TRBV29-1 SVGGTRDRGNTEAF
TRBJ2-5 12 TRBV7-9 ASSSDLNQETQY
TRBJ2-1 12 TRBV6-1 ASSLGTSGNEQF